The 20 T cell receptor beta chains given below trace back to one sample, sequenced in a study of vaccination effects on CD4 cells after COVID-19. Antigen-specific CD4+ T cells were first expanded with viral peptide pools by the ViraFEST assay and only then sequenced. CD4+ T cells were isolated after around 10 days of culture. Antigens of these TCRs are unknown. Produced via immunoSEQ multiplex PCR; TCRdb's table is partial and in-frame only. This table has under 65,000 clones, roughly 76% appearing once. Sample: CD4+ T cells from PBMCs cultured with HCoV-229E spike peptides, taken before COVID-19 vaccination. The receptors stem from a human donor who received a COVID-19 vaccine.

This rearrangement joins TRBV28 to TRBJ1-5, with no clear D. V was shortened by 11 bases and J by 0 bases, with 17 bases between the two germline ends. The CDR3 is made up of 15 amino acids. Germline V lookup: CDR1 MDHEN, CDR2 SYDVKM. The CDR3 is CAASSQLYSNQPQHF. The CDR3 DNA is TGTGCCGCCTCCTCGCAGCTTTATAGCAATCAGCCCCAGCATTTT.

This rearrangement joins TRBV2 to TRBJ2-1; D might be TRBD1 or TRBD2, each matching 5 bases. Germline loops: CDR1 SNHLY, CDR2 FYNNEI. V was pared by 10 bases and J by 7 bases, with 17 bases between. CDR3 length: 13 amino acids. This CDR3 reads CATREFRENEQFF. The DNA of the CDR3 is TGTGCCACCCGGGAATTCAGGGAGAATGAGCAGTTCTTC.

The sample holds one count of this clone. The J gene is TRBJ2-7, the V gene TRBV28, with D perhaps matching TRBD1 (5 bases). Germline lookup yields CDR1 MDHEN and CDR2 SYDVKM. The CDR3 has 13 residues. Trimming took 4 bases from V and 2 from J, leaving 9 bases between them. CDR3 DNA sequence: TGTGCCAGCAGTTGGGGCGCGCCCTACGAGCAGTACGTC. Its translation is CASSWGAPYEQYV.

This clone was seen a single time. The chain links TRBV5-1 to TRBJ2-1, with unresolved D. CDR3 size: 14 residues. CDR1 and CDR2 from the germline V gene are SGHRS and YFSETQ. Trimming left V 4 bases short and J 6 bases short, with 14 bases between. CDR3 bases: TGCGCCAGCAGCCAAGAAGGGCCGGGCAATGAGCAGTTCTTC. This translates into CASSQEGPGNEQFF. Together with reference TRBV5-1 and TRBJ2-1, the CDR3 gives the full variable domain: KAGVTQTPRYLIKTRGQQVTLSCSPISGHRSVSWYQQTPGQGLQFLFEYFSETQRNKGNFPGRFSGRQFSNSRSEMNVSTLELGDSALYLCASSQEGPGNEQFFGPGTRLTVL.

This clone was found once. The chain recombines TRBV29-1 with TRBJ1-1; no reliable D call. Trimming left V 4 bases short and J 10 bases short, with 16 bases between. CDR3 length: 12 residues. Germline V gene lookup returns CDR1 SQVTM and CDR2 ANQGSEA. The CDR3 spells CSVVSSGFGAFF. In DNA form, the CDR3 reads TGCAGCGTTGTTTCCTCGGGGTTTGGAGCTTTCTTT.

The gene calls are TRBV28 and TRBJ1-2; D is unresolved. The CDR3 contains 18 residues. Germline V gene sequence: CDR1 MDHEN, CDR2 SYDVKM. V gave up 5 bases and J gave up 5 bases, with 27 bases separating them. The DNA of the CDR3 is TGTGCCAGCAGTATCCTCCAGTCATGGGTTCCCTCGTGGTATGGCTACACCTTC. Its protein is CASSILQSWVPSWYGYTF.

The gene calls are TRBV24-1 and TRBJ2-3, with D perhaps TRBD1 or TRBD2 (7 bases each). The germline V and J ends were trimmed by 5 bases and 6 bases, with 20 bases remaining between them. Germline CDR1 is KGHDR and CDR2 is SFDVKD. The CDR3 loop spans 16 amino acids. CDR3 residues: CATSVSRGGLEDTQYF. CDR3 sequence (DNA): TGTGCCACCAGTGTTAGCAGGGGGGGTTTGGAGGATACGCAGTATTTT.

This clone was picked up a small number of times. This rearrangement joins TRBV21-1 to TRBJ1-3; the DNA was not compared with TRBD1, the D call given in the table. TRBV21-1 is a pseudogene. CDR3 length: 17 residues. The CDR3 DNA reads TGTGCCAGCAGCAAAAGGCGCCAGGGGGCCTCTGGAAACACCATATATTTT. The encoded protein is CASSKRRQGASGNTIYF.

The chain links TRBV30 to TRBJ2-1, with no clear D. Germline V gene data show CDR1 as GTSNPN and CDR2 as SVGIG (reference sequence). Between the trimmed V and J ends, which lost 3 bases and 4 bases, there was a span of 13 bases. The length of the CDR3 is 14 residues. The CDR3 sequence: CAWSAYMGYNEQFF. Written as DNA, the CDR3 is TGTGCCTGGAGCGCATACATGGGATACAATGAGCAGTTCTTC.

The chain uses TRBV30 and TRBJ1-2, with a weak D call TRBD1 (5 bases). The V end was cut by 3 bases, the J end by 5 bases, with 13 bases between. The CDR3 runs 13 residues. Germline loops: CDR1 GTSNPN, CDR2 SVGIG (reference sequence). DNA for the CDR3: TGTGCCTGGAGCCAGGGCAGCGGGTATGGCTACACCTTC. This translates into CAWSQGSGYGYTF.

The chain joins TRBV6-6 to TRBJ1-2; D might be TRBD1 (5 bases). Trimming left V 4 bases short and J 13 bases short, with 16 bases between. CDR3 length equals 12 residues. Germline V gene data show CDR1 as MNHNY and CDR2 as SVGAGI (reference sequence). The CDR3 reads CASSLGQGGPTF. In DNA, the CDR3 is TGTGCCAGCAGTTTGGGGCAAGGCGGCCCCACCTTC.

This chain links TRBV28 with TRBJ1-5; 7 bases align to TRBD1. This CDR3 has 13 amino acids. The germline CDR1 and CDR2 sequences are MDHEN and SYDVKM. J gave up 6 bases and V 8 bases, and 7 bases lay outside the gene matches. Here the CDR3 reads CASGNRGRQPQHF. CDR3 nucleotides: TGTGCCAGCGGAAACAGGGGTCGTCAGCCCCAGCATTTT.

This clone has just one count. This chain connects TRBV7-2 to TRBJ1-2, with TRBD1 identical over 7 bases. Germline V gene lookup returns CDR1 SGHTA and CDR2 FQGNSA. V lost 7 bases, J lost 1 base, and 6 bases stayed unmatched. The CDR3 totals 14 residues. CDR3 DNA: TGTGCCAGCAATGGACAGGCCCTTAACTATGGCTACACCTTC. Residues: CASNGQALNYGYTF.

The chain is built from TRBV24-1 and TRBJ2-3; no clear D. V lost 2 bases and J lost 2, with 7 bases in between. Germline V gives CDR1 KGHDR, CDR2 SFDVKD. The CDR3 has 14 residues. The CDR3 DNA reads TGTGCCACCAGTGATTCCCGGGTCACAGATACGCAGTATTTT. Its translation: CATSDSRVTDTQYF.

The chain combines TRBV24-1 with TRBJ1-2, with D unresolved. The CDR3 consists of 16 residues. The V gene lost 5 bases and the J gene lost 10 bases, with 25 bases spanning the gap. Germline V gives CDR1 KGHDR, CDR2 SFDVKD. CDR3: CATSGQTRAGYNDYTF. CDR3 DNA sequence: TGTGCCACCAGTGGCCAAACAAGGGCCGGATATAACGACTACACCTTC.

The chain links TRBV19 to TRBJ2-2; 9 bases fit TRBD1. This CDR3 contains 15 residues. Germline CDR1 and CDR2: LNHDA and SQIVND (reference sequence). Losses at the gene ends were 10 bases for V and 2 bases for J; bases not matched to a gene: 8. This CDR3 reads CAIDPGQGNTGELFF. The CDR3 DNA sequence: TGTGCCATTGACCCGGGACAGGGAAACACCGGGGAGCTGTTTTTT.

The rearrangement links TRBV28 to TRBJ2-7; D is possibly TRBD2 (5 bases). The V gene lost 4 bases and the J gene lost 0 bases, with 7 bases spanning the gap. Germline V gives CDR1 MDHEN, CDR2 SYDVKM. The CDR3 is 13 residues long. The CDR3 coding sequence is TGTGCCAGCAGTTCGACTAACTCCTACGAGCAGTACGTC. It encodes CASSSTNSYEQYV.

This clone has just a few counts. The CDR3 loop is CASPSGGGESTEAFF. The DNA of the CDR3 is TGTGCCAGCCCCTCCGGAGGGGGCGAAAGCACTGAAGCTTTCTTT. The V and J genes are TRBV5-8 and TRBJ1-1; 7 bases fit TRBD1. J gave up 4 bases and V 7 bases, and 13 bases lay outside the gene matches. The CDR3 contains 15 residues. From germline, CDR1 is SGHTS and CDR2 YDEGEE.

The rearrangement links TRBV5-1 to TRBJ1-2; D gene uncertain. The V end lost 8 bases, the J end lost 0 bases, and 11 bases lay between the germline ends. CDR1 SGHRS and CDR2 YFSETQ come from the germline V gene. CDR3 length equals 13 residues. As DNA, the CDR3 is TGCGCCAGTAGCCAGGCCCCTAACTATGGCTACACCTTC. Translation: CASSQAPNYGYTF.

The chain uses TRBV9 and TRBJ1-6, with 11 bases fitting TRBD1. Germline V gives CDR1 SGDLS, CDR2 YYNGEE. The length of the CDR3 is 18 residues. After removal of 0 bases from V and 8 bases from J, the junction contained 10 bases not matched to a gene. The CDR3 protein is CASSVGRDRGLNHSPLHF. The CDR3 DNA sequence: TGTGCCAGCAGCGTAGGACGGGACAGGGGGTTGAATCATTCACCCCTCCACTTT. Supplemented by reference TRBV9 and TRBJ1-6, the full variable domain reads DSGVTQTPKHLITATGQRVTLRCSPRSGDLSVYWYQQSLDQGLQFLIQYYNGEERAKGNILERFSAQQFPDLHSELNLSSLELGDSALYFCASSVGRDRGLNHSPLHFGNGTRLTVT.